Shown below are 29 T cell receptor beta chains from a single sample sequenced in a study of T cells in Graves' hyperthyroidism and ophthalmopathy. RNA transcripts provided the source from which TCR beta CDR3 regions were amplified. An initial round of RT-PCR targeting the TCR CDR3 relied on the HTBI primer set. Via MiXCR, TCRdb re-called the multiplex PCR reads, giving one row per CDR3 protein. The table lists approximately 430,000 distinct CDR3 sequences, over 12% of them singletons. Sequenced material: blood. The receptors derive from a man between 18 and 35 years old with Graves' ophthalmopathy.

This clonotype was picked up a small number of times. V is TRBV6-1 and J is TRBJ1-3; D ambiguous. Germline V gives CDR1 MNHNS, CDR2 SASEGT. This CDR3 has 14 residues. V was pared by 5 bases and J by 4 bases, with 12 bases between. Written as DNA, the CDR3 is TGTGCCAGCAGTCGTCCGCCCCCCGGAAACACCATATATTTT. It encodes CASSRPPPGNTIYF.

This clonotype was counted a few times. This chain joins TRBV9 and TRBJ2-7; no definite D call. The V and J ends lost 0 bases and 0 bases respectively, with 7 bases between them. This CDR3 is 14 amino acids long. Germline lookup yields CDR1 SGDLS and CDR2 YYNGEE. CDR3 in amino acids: CASSVVASSYEQYF. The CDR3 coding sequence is TGTGCCAGCAGCGTAGTGGCTAGCTCCTACGAGCAGTACTTC.

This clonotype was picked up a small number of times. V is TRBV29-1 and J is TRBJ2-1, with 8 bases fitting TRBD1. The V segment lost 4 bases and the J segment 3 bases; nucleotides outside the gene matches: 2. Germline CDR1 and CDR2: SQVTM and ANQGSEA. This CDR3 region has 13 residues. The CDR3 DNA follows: TGCAGCGTTGGAACAGGGGGCTACAATGAGCAGTTCTTC. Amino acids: CSVGTGGYNEQFF.

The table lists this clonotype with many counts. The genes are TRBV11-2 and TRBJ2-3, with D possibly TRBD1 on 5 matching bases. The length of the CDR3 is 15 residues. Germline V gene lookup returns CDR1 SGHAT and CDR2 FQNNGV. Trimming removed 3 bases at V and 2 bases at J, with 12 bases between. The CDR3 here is CASSFRGRDTDTQYF. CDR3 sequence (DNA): TGTGCCAGCAGCTTTAGAGGCAGGGACACAGATACGCAGTATTTT.

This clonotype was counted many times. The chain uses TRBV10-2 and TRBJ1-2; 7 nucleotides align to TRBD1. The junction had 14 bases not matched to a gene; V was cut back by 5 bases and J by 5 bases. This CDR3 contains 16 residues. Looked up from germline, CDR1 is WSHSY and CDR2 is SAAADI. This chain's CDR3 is CASSWDSQLSIYGYTF. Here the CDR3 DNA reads TGCGCCAGCAGTTGGGACAGCCAATTGTCGATTTATGGCTACACCTTC.

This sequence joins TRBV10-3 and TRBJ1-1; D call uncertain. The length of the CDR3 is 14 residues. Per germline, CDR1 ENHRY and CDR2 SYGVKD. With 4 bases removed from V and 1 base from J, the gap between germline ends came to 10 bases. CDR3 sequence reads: CAISVLSGNTEAFF. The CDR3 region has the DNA TGTGCCATCAGTGTACTTAGTGGGAACACTGAAGCTTTCTTT.

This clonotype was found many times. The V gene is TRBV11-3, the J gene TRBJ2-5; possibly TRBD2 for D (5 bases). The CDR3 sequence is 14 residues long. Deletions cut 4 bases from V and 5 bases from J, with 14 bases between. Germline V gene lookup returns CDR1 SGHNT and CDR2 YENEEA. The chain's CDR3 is CASSSPDSPETQYF. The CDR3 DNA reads TGTGCCAGCAGCTCCCCGGACTCTCCGGAGACCCAGTACTTC. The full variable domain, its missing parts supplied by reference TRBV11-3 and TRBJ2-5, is EAGVVQSPRYKIIEKKQPVAFWCNPISGHNTLYWYLQNLGQGPELLIRYENEEAVDDSQLPKDRFSAERLKGVDSTLKIQPAELGDSAVYLCASSSPDSPETQYFGPGTRLLVL.

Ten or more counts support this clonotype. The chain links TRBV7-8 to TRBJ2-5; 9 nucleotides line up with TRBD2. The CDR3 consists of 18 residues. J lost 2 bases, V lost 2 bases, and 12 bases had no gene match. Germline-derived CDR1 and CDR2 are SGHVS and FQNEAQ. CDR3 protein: CASSLPSGGQKPQETQYF. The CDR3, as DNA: TGTGCCAGCAGCTTACCGAGCGGGGGGCAAAAGCCACAAGAGACCCAGTACTTC.

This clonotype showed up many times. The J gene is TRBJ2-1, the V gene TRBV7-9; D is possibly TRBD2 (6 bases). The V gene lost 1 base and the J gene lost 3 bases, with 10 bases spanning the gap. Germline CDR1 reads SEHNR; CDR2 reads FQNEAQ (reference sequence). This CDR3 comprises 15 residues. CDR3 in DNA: TGTGCCAGCAGCTTAGGTTTGCGGGACTACAATGAGCAGTTCTTC. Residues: CASSLGLRDYNEQFF.

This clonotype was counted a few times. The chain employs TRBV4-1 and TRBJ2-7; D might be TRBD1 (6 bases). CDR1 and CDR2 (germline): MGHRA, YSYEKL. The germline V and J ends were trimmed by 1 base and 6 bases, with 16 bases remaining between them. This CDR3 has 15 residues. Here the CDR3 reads CASSQGQEWDREQYF. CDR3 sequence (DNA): TGCGCCAGCAGCCAAGGACAGGAATGGGATCGCGAGCAGTACTTC.

DNA for the CDR3: TGTGCCAGCAGCTTAGAGAGGGGGAGTAATGAAAAACTGTTTTTT. Its protein product is CASSLERGSNEKLFF. The chain links TRBV7-9 to TRBJ1-4; TRBD1 is a possible D gene (6 bases). The germline CDR1 and CDR2 sequences are SEHNR and FQNEAQ (reference sequence). The CDR3 is made up of 15 amino acids. V lost 1 base, J lost 4 bases, and 10 bases lay in between.

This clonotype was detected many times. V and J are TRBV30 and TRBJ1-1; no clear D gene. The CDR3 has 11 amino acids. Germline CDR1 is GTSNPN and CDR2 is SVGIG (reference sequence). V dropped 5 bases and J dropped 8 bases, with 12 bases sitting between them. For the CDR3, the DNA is TGTGCCTGGGGGAGAAGGGCCGAAGCTTTCTTT. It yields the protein CAWGRRAEAFF.

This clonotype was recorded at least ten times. Here the CDR3 DNA reads TGCAGTGCTAGAGTTTCAGGGGCCTTCACTGAAGCTTTCTTT. Protein sequence: CSARVSGAFTEAFF. This chain joins TRBV20-1 and TRBJ1-1, with D possibly being TRBD1 (6 bases). The CDR3 contains 14 residues. Trimming removed 1 base at V and 4 bases at J, with 13 bases between. From germline, CDR1 is DFQATT and CDR2 SNEGSKA (reference sequence).

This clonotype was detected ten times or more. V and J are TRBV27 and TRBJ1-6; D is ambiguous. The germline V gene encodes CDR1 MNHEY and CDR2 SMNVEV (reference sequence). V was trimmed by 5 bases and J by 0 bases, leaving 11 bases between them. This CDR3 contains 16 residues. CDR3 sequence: CASSPFTNSYNSPLHF. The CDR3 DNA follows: TGTGCCAGCAGTCCTTTCACCAACTCCTATAATTCACCCCTCCACTTT.

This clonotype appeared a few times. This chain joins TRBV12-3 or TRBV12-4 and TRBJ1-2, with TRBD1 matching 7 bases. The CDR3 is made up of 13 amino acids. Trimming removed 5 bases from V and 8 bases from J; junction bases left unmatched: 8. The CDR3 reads CASSKGGLGGYTF. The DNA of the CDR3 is TGTGCCAGCAGTAAAGGGGGCTTGGGGGGCTACACCTTC.

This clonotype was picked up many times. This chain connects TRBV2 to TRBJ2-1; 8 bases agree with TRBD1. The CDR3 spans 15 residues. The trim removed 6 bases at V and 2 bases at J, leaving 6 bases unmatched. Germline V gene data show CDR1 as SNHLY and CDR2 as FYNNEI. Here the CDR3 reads CASRLDRGAYNEQFF. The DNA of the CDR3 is TGTGCCAGCAGGCTAGACAGGGGAGCCTACAATGAGCAGTTCTTC.

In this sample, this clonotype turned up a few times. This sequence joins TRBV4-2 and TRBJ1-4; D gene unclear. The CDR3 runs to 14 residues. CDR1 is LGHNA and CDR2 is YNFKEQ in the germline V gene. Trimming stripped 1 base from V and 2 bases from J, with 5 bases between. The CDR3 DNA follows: TGTGCCAGCAGCCAAGGGCAGACTAATGAAAAACTGTTTTTT. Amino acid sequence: CASSQGQTNEKLFF.

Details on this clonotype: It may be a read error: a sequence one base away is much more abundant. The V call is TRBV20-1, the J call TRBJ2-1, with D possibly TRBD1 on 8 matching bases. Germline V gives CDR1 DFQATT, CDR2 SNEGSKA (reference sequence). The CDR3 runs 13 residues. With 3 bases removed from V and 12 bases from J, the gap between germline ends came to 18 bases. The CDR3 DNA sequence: TGCAGTGCTAGCAGGACAGGGAGGGGCGGGCAGTTCTTC. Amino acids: CSASRTGRGGQFF.

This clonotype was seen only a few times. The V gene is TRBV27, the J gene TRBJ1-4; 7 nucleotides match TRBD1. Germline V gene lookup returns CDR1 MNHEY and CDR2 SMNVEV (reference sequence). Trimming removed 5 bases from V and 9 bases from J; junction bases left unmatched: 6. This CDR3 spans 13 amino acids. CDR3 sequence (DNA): TGTGCCAGCAGTAGAAGACAGGGACAAAAACTGTTTTTT. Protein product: CASSRRQGQKLFF.

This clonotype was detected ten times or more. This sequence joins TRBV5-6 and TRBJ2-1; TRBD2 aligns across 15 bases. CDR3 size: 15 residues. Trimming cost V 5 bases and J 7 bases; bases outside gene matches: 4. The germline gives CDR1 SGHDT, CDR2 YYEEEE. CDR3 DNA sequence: TGTGCCAGCAGGCGAGGGACTAGCGGGAGGAATGAGCAGTTCTTC. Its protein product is CASRRGTSGRNEQFF.

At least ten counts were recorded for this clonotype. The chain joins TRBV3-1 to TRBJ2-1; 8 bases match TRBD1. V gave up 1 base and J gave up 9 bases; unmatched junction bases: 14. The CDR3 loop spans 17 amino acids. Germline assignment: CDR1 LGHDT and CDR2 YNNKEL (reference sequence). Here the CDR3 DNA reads TGTGCCAGCAGCCAAGGGATCGAGACAGGGGAGTTCGGTGAGCAGTTCTTC. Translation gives CASSQGIETGEFGEQFF.

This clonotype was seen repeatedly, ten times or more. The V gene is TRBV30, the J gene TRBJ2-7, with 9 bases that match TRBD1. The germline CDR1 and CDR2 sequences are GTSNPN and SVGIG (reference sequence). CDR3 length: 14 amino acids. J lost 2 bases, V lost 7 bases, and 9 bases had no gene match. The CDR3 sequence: CASRDREGTYEQYF. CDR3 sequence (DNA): TGTGCCTCCCGGGACAGGGAAGGGACCTACGAGCAGTACTTC.

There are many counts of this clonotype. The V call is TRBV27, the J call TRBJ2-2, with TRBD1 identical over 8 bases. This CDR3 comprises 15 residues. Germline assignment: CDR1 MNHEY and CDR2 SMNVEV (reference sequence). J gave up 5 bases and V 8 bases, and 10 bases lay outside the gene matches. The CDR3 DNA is TGTGCCAGCTACATAGGACAGGGCTCAACCGGGGAGCTGTTTTTT. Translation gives CASYIGQGSTGELFF.

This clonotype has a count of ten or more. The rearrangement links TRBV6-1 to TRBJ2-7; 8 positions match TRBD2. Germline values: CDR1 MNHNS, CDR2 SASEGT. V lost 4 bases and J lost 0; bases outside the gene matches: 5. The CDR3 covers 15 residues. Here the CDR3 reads CASSVTGGGSYEQYF. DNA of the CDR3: TGTGCCAGCAGTGTCACCGGGGGGGGCTCCTACGAGCAGTACTTC.

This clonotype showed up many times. CDR3 protein: CASRTLGATYEQYF. Written as DNA, the CDR3 is TGTGCCAGCAGAACGCTGGGGGCGACCTACGAGCAGTACTTC. This sequence joins TRBV6-1 and TRBJ2-7, with D perhaps matching TRBD1 (6 bases). The CDR3 extends over 14 amino acids. V lost 6 bases and J 2 bases, leaving 14 bases between the germline ends. The germline V gene encodes CDR1 MNHNS and CDR2 SASEGT.

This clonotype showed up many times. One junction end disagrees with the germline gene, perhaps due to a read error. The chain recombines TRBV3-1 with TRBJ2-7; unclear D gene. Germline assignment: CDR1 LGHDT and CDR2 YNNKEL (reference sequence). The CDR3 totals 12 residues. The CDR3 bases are TGTGCCAGCAGACAAGATGTGGGAGAGCAGTACTTC. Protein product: CASRQDVGEQYF.

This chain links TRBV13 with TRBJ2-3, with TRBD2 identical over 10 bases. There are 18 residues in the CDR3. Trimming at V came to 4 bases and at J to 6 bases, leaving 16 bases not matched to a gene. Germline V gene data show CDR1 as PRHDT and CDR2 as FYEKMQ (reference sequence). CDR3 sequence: CASSSTRGLAGAKDTQYF. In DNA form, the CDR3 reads TGTGCCAGCAGCTCCACCAGGGGGCTAGCGGGAGCCAAGGATACGCAGTATTTT.

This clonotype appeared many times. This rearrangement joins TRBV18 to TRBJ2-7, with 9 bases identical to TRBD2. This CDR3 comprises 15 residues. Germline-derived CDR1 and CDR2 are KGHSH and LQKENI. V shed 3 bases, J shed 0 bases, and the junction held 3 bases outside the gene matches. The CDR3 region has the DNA TGTGCCAGCTCACCCGCAGCGGGGGGCTCCTACGAGCAGTACTTC. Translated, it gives CASSPAAGGSYEQYF.

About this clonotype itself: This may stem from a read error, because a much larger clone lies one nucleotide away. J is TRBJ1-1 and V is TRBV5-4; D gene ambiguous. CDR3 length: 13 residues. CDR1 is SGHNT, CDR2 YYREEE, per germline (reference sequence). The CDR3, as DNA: TGTGCCAGCAGCTTGAGCAGTAACACTGAAGCTCTCTTT. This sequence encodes CASSLSSNTEALF.